Below, 7 T cell receptor beta chains from the same sample are listed, as sequenced in a study of neurological immune-mediated disorders. TCRdb re-derived calls from the 5' RACE reads in MiXCR, one entry per CDR3 protein. The top ten clones hold roughly 1.9% of a sample with over 45,000 distinct CDR3 sequences, more than 3% of them seen once. The sample taken for sequencing was CD4+ T cells from blood. The receptors were sampled from a woman aged 40 to 49 with multiple sclerosis.

This clonotype occurred many times. The chain uses TRBV3-1 and TRBJ2-7; weak D call: TRBD1 (6 bases). Germline CDR1 reads LGHDT; CDR2 reads YNNKEL (reference sequence). V lost 2 bases to trimming and J lost 7 bases, with 9 bases between them. The CDR3 totals 12 residues. CDR3 DNA sequence: TGTGCCAGCAGCCAAACAGGGAGAGAGCAGTACTTC. Translating it yields CASSQTGREQYF.

This clonotype has at least ten counts. The chain has TRBV5-1 and TRBJ1-2; D remains ambiguous. This CDR3 region has 16 residues. Trimming pared 0 bases from V and 8 bases from J, leaving 20 bases between. The germline CDR1 and CDR2 sequences are SGHRS and YFSETQ. CDR3 DNA sequence: TGCGCCAGCAGCTTGGATATGGTCTCCAGCCTGCGGGGCTACACCTTC. This gives the protein CASSLDMVSSLRGYTF.

This clonotype was counted many times. The V and J genes are TRBV20-1 and TRBJ2-7; 9 bases align to TRBD1. The CDR3 consists of 14 residues. The junction had 10 bases not matched to a gene; V was cut back by 3 bases and J by 7 bases. The germline V gene encodes CDR1 DFQATT and CDR2 SNEGSKA (reference sequence). The CDR3, as DNA: TGCAGTGCTAGGAACAGGGGGCTGATGAGGGAGCAGTACTTC. It yields the protein CSARNRGLMREQYF.

The sample holds many counts of this clonotype. V is TRBV5-1 and J is TRBJ2-7; D call uncertain. The CDR3 has 13 residues. The V gene's germline CDR1 is SGHRS and CDR2 YFSETQ. V lost 1 base, J lost 7 bases, and 12 bases lay in between. The CDR3 sequence: CASSLIPDQEQYF. The CDR3 nucleotides are TGCGCCAGCAGCTTGATCCCGGATCAAGAGCAGTACTTC.

Many counts were recorded for this clonotype. The V call is TRBV5-1, the J call TRBJ2-7; 10 nucleotides align to TRBD1. The germline V gene encodes CDR1 SGHRS and CDR2 YFSETQ. CDR3 length: 16 amino acids. Trimming at V came to 4 bases and at J to 3 bases, leaving 10 bases not matched to a gene. The CDR3 sequence is CASSPYPGTGVYEQYF. CDR3 sequence (DNA): TGCGCCAGCAGCCCATACCCCGGGACAGGGGTCTACGAGCAGTACTTC.

This clonotype was counted a few times. This sequence joins TRBV5-1 and TRBJ2-3; D might be TRBD2 (6 bases). The germline V gene encodes CDR1 SGHRS and CDR2 YFSETQ. There are 15 residues in the CDR3. Trimming took 2 bases from V and 0 from J, leaving 10 bases between them. The DNA for the CDR3 is TGCGCCAGCAGCTTTAGCGGAGAAAGCACAGATACGCAGTATTTT. This encodes CASSFSGESTDTQYF.

This clonotype was detected ten times or more. The chain has TRBV6-1 and TRBJ1-1; no reliable D call. The CDR3 contains 13 residues. Trimming left V 6 bases short and J 6 bases short, with 14 bases between. CDR1 and CDR2 from the germline V gene are MNHNS and SASEGT. CDR3 nucleotide sequence: TGTGCCAGCAGCCTAAGCGATTTTTCTGAAGCTTTCTTT. It encodes CASSLSDFSEAFF.